A single T cell receptor (beta chain) is shown here with its context. Its antigen remains unidentified. Germline CDR1 reads SGHTA; CDR2 reads FQGNSA. The germline V and J ends were trimmed by 0 bases and 10 bases, with 22 bases remaining between them. CDR3 length equals 17 residues. With 60 Vbeta and 13 Jbeta primers, the PCR was carried out. Only in-frame clones appear in the TCRdb table, and some are missing; sequencing was by immunoSEQ multiplex PCR. The table shows some 130,000 clones, with around 80% occurring only once. The donors (healthy individuals) were bone marrow donors. The data originate from a study of cytomegalovirus exposure and HLA in healthy donors. Study observations and caveats: The authors enumerated 164 TCR beta chains as linked to cytomegalovirus. It is likely that the observed cluster of highly shared sequence variants was a sequencing artifact. The authors confirmed in vitro that a few CMV-associated chains were specific for CMV antigens.

The source is a human donor in good health. The V and J genes are TRBV7-2 and TRBJ2-1; tentative D call: TRBD2 (5 bases). Sequenced input: PBMCs. Here the CDR3 reads CASSLAGLLPGASEQFF. The CDR3 DNA reads TGTGCCAGCAGCTTAGCCGGACTCCTACCGGGTGCGTCGGAGCAGTTCTTC.